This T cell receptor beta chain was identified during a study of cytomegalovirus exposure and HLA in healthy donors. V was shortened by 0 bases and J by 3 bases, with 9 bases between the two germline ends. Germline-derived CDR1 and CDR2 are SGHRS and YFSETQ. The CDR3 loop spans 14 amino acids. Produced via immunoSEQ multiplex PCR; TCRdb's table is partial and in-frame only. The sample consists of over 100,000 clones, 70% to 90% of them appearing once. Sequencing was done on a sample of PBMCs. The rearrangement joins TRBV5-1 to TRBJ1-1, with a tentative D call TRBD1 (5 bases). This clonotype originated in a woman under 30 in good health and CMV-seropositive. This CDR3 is CASSLGGGDTEAFF. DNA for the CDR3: TGCGCCAGCAGCTTGGGGGGGGGAGACACTGAAGCTTTCTTT. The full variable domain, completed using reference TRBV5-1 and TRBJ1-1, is KAGVTQTPRYLIKTRGQQVTLSCSPISGHRSVSWYQQTPGQGLQFLFEYFSETQRNKGNFPGRFSGRQFSNSRSEMNVSTLELGDSALYLCASSLGGGDTEAFFGQGTRLTVV.